Presented here are 29 T cell receptor beta chains from one specimen sequenced in a study of T cell changes during pregnancy in multiple sclerosis. Profiled with immunoSEQ multiplex PCR; TCRdb holds only in-frame clones, not every one. In the table there are fewer than 60,000 clones, 94% of which are singletons. This material consisted of CD4+ T cells from peripheral blood mononuclear cells, taken in the third trimester of pregnancy. These receptors came from a female donor with multiple sclerosis, enrolled in a pregnancy study.

The rearrangement joins TRBV5-5 to TRBJ1-2; no definite D call. The V end was cut by 0 bases, the J end by 4 bases, with 10 bases between. The CDR3 covers 14 residues. CDR1 and CDR2 from the germline V gene are SGHKS and YYEKEE (reference sequence). The CDR3 loop is CASSLAVRSYGYTF. The CDR3 bases are TGTGCCAGCAGCTTGGCGGTCCGCTCCTATGGCTACACCTTC. The whole variable domain, filled in from reference TRBV5-5 and TRBJ1-2, reads DAGVTQSPTHLIKTRGQQVTLRCSPISGHKSVSWYQQVLGQGPQFIFQYYEKEERGRGNFPDRFSARQFPNYSSELNVNALLLGDSALYLCASSLAVRSYGYTFGSGTRLTVV.

The rearrangement joins TRBV28 to TRBJ2-7, with D possibly TRBD2 on 6 matching bases. This CDR3 is 14 amino acids long. The germline V gene encodes CDR1 MDHEN and CDR2 SYDVKM. Trimming removed 3 bases from V and 7 bases from J, with 16 bases in between. The CDR3 reads CASSFGGNFREQYF. The CDR3 DNA is TGTGCCAGCAGTTTTGGGGGGAATTTTCGGGAGCAGTACTTC.

The rearrangement joins TRBV9 to TRBJ2-5; tentatively, D is TRBD2 (6 bases). V dropped 5 bases and J dropped 5 bases, with 10 bases sitting between them. The length of the CDR3 is 12 residues. Germline V gives CDR1 SGDLS, CDR2 YYNGEE. The CDR3 spells CASSSGEETQYF. DNA of the CDR3: TGTGCCAGCAGTTCGGGGGAGGAGACCCAGTACTTC. Drawing the rest from reference TRBV9 and TRBJ2-5, the complete variable domain is DSGVTQTPKHLITATGQRVTLRCSPRSGDLSVYWYQQSLDQGLQFLIQYYNGEERAKGNILERFSAQQFPDLHSELNLSSLELGDSALYFCASSSGEETQYFGPGTRLLVL.

V usage is TRBV19 and J usage is TRBJ2-7; TRBD2 might be the D (6 bases). Germline loops: CDR1 LNHDA, CDR2 SQIVND (reference sequence). This CDR3 has 15 amino acids. The V end lost 5 bases, the J end lost 1 base, and 15 bases lay between the germline ends. The DNA for the CDR3 is TGTGCCAGTAGTCCAACCGGGAGCTTATCCTACGAGCAGTACTTC. Translating it yields CASSPTGSLSYEQYF.

This chain joins TRBV4-2 and TRBJ2-1; the match to TRBD2 covers 9 bases. This CDR3 comprises 15 residues. Germline-derived CDR1 and CDR2 are LGHNA and YNFKEQ. V was clipped by 8 bases and J by 10 bases; unmatched bases: 15. The CDR3 DNA sequence: TGTGCCAGCTCCCCCGACGTAGCGGGAGTAAAGGAGCAGTTCTTC. Translated, it gives CASSPDVAGVKEQFF.

This chain's CDR3 is CATSRPGLAGDYEQYF. As DNA, the CDR3 is TGTGCCACCAGCAGACCCGGACTAGCGGGAGACTACGAGCAGTACTTC. The chain employs TRBV15 and TRBJ2-7, with 13 bases aligning to TRBD2. Trimming cost V 2 bases and J 3 bases; bases outside gene matches: 4. Germline assignment: CDR1 LNHNV and CDR2 YYDKDF (reference sequence). The CDR3 runs 16 residues.

This clone was recorded once. This chain uses TRBV30 with TRBJ1-6, with TRBD1 identical over 10 bases. The CDR3 extends over 14 amino acids. V shed 4 bases and J 9 bases; nucleotides not matched to a gene: 6. In germline, CDR1 is GTSNPN, CDR2 SVGIG (reference sequence). The CDR3 sequence is CAWNPGQGTSPLHF. CDR3 nucleotides: TGTGCCTGGAATCCGGGACAGGGGACTTCACCCCTCCACTTT.

The rearrangement links TRBV5-1 to TRBJ2-7; TRBD2 agrees at 7 bases. This CDR3 region has 13 residues. Looked up from germline, CDR1 is SGHRS and CDR2 is YFSETQ. The ends lost 7 bases at V and 7 bases at J; junction bases unmatched: 11. The CDR3 sequence is CASGTTGAGEQYF. Here the CDR3 DNA reads TGCGCCAGCGGGACTACCGGAGCGGGGGAGCAGTACTTC.

This chain links TRBV5-1 with TRBJ1-5; weak D call: TRBD1 (5 bases). CDR1 SGHRS and CDR2 YFSETQ come from the germline V gene. Trimming left V 3 bases short and J 6 bases short, with 13 bases between. The CDR3 runs to 14 residues. In DNA, the CDR3 is TGCGCCAGCAGCTCAGGGATTTCAGGTCAGCCCCAGCATTTT. Amino acid sequence: CASSSGISGQPQHF.

V is TRBV27 and J is TRBJ2-1; tentatively, D is TRBD2 (5 bases). Deletions cut 2 bases from V and 0 bases from J, with 26 bases between. This CDR3 region has 21 residues. Germline V gives CDR1 MNHEY, CDR2 SMNVEV (reference sequence). CDR3 bases: TGTGCCAGCAGTTTAAGGGTTTGGGAGACTCCCAAATCGGGCTCCTACAATGAGCAGTTCTTC. This codes for CASSLRVWETPKSGSYNEQFF.

The rearrangement joins TRBV5-4 to TRBJ2-3; D remains unclear. Germline V gene lookup returns CDR1 SGHNT and CDR2 YYREEE (reference sequence). Between the trimmed V and J ends, which lost 1 base and 0 bases, there was a span of 9 bases. The CDR3 runs 15 residues. Here the CDR3 DNA reads TGTGCCAGCAGCTTGCCTACCTATAGCACAGATACGCAGTATTTT. It translates to CASSLPTYSTDTQYF.

The rearrangement links TRBV23-1 to TRBJ2-7, with D tentatively TRBD2 (5 bases). TRBV23-1 is noted as an ORF with a role that remains uncertain. Trimming cost V 2 bases and J 4 bases, with 9 bases left between them. This CDR3 is 13 amino acids long. The CDR3 sequence: CASSQGGGYEQYF. The CDR3 DNA reads TGCGCCAGCAGTCAAGGAGGTGGATACGAGCAGTACTTC.

V usage is TRBV19 and J usage is TRBJ1-6; perhaps TRBD1 as D (5 bases). The germline V gene has CDR1 LNHDA and CDR2 SQIVND (reference sequence). The V gene lost 2 bases and the J gene lost 10 bases, with 12 bases spanning the gap. The CDR3 extends over 14 amino acids. The CDR3 DNA reads TGTGCCAGTAGTATATTCGGGGGGTACTCACCCCTCCACTTT. Translated: CASSIFGGYSPLHF.

The chain recombines TRBV5-1 with TRBJ1-3; TRBD1 is a possible D gene (6 bases). The V end lost 0 bases, the J end lost 1 base, and 11 bases lay between the germline ends. CDR3 size: 16 residues. Germline values: CDR1 SGHRS, CDR2 YFSETQ. The CDR3, as DNA: TGCGCCAGCAGCTTGGGGGACAAGCTATCTGGAAACACCATATATTTT. Translating gives CASSLGDKLSGNTIYF.

This chain uses TRBV5-1 with TRBJ1-1, with TRBD1 matching 8 bases. CDR1 and CDR2 from the germline V gene are SGHRS and YFSETQ. CDR3 length: 14 residues. V lost 4 bases, J lost 0 bases, and 2 bases stayed unmatched. The chain's CDR3 is CASSPGQVNTEAFF. The DNA of the CDR3 is TGCGCCAGCAGCCCGGGACAGGTGAACACTGAAGCTTTCTTT.

The chain joins TRBV7-2 to TRBJ1-6; TRBD1 aligns across 7 bases. This CDR3 has 15 amino acids. Germline V CDR1 and CDR2: SGHTA, FQGNSA. V was pared by 5 bases and J by 6 bases, with 7 bases of the junction left unmatched. This chain's CDR3 is CASSPQRQGNSPLHF. CDR3 nucleotides: TGTGCCAGCAGCCCCCAACGACAGGGTAATTCACCCCTCCACTTT.

The CDR3 bases are TGTGCCAGCACCTCTGGGGGACAGGGTTACGATGAGCAGTTCTTC. Amino acid sequence: CASTSGGQGYDEQFF. The chain uses TRBV28 and TRBJ2-1; 9 positions agree with TRBD1. Germline CDR1 is MDHEN and CDR2 is SYDVKM. Trimming at V came to 7 bases and at J to 8 bases, leaving 12 bases not matched to a gene. The CDR3 contains 15 residues.

The rearrangement joins TRBV7-9 to TRBJ2-7; D gene unclear. The length of the CDR3 is 14 residues. Trimming shortened V by 4 bases and J by 4 bases, and 14 bases separated the two germline ends. Per germline, CDR1 SEHNR and CDR2 FQNEAQ (reference sequence). Written as DNA, the CDR3 is TGTGCCAGCAGCTCGTTGACAAGGCCTTACGAGCAGTACTTC. This gives the protein CASSSLTRPYEQYF.

The chain links TRBV7-9 to TRBJ1-4; the D is unclear. V was trimmed by 1 base and J by 0 bases, leaving 9 bases between them. CDR3 length equals 16 residues. Germline V gene data show CDR1 as SEHNR and CDR2 as FQNEAQ (reference sequence). The CDR3 DNA reads as TGTGCCAGCAGCTTAGGCCGCGGGACAACTAATGAAAAACTGTTTTTT. This translates into CASSLGRGTTNEKLFF.

V usage is TRBV9 and J usage is TRBJ1-2; no clear D gene. From germline, CDR1 is SGDLS and CDR2 YYNGEE. V was trimmed by 4 bases and J by 5 bases, leaving 18 bases between them. The CDR3 is 15 residues long. Written as DNA, the CDR3 is TGTGCCAGCAGCCCGAGTTTCCGGTCACCTTATGGCTACACCTTC. It is translated as CASSPSFRSPYGYTF.

CDR3 coding DNA: TGTGCCAGCAGCTTATGGTACAGCGGGAGCTCCTACAATGAGCAGTTCTTC. Its protein product is CASSLWYSGSSYNEQFF. The chain is built from TRBV7-2 and TRBJ2-1, with 8 bases matching TRBD2. This CDR3 comprises 17 residues. Germline lookup yields CDR1 SGHTA and CDR2 FQGNSA. The V segment lost 2 bases and the J segment 0 bases; nucleotides outside the gene matches: 6.

The chain uses TRBV11-3 and TRBJ1-2; D gene uncertain. CDR3 length equals 16 residues. The ends were cut back, 0 bases at V and 4 bases at J, with 15 bases in the middle. Germline CDR1 SGHNT, CDR2 YENEEA. The CDR3 sequence is CASSLDAAGLVYGYTF. CDR3 in DNA: TGTGCCAGCAGCTTAGATGCGGCGGGGTTGGTCTATGGCTACACCTTC.

The V gene is TRBV2, the J gene TRBJ2-2; a weak D match, TRBD1 (6 bases). The germline V gene has CDR1 SNHLY and CDR2 FYNNEI. Trimming removed 6 bases from V and 3 bases from J, with 11 bases in between. The CDR3 spans 14 residues. The CDR3 nucleotides read TGTGCCAGCAGCCAACAGGGAGACACCGGGGAGCTGTTTTTT. It codes for CASSQQGDTGELFF.

The rearrangement uses TRBV7-3 and TRBJ1-2; maybe TRBD1 (6 bases). CDR1 and CDR2 from the germline V gene are SGHTA and FQGTGA. With 5 bases removed from V and 7 bases from J, the gap between germline ends came to 14 bases. This CDR3 is built from 13 residues. The CDR3 bases are TGTGCCAGCAGCCCCCAAACAGGGAGTGGCTACACCTTC. Protein product: CASSPQTGSGYTF. Together with reference TRBV7-3 and TRBJ1-2, the CDR3 gives the full variable domain: GAGVSQTPSNKVTEKGKYVELRCDPISGHTALYWYRQSLGQGPEFLIYFQGTGAADDSGLPNDRFFAVRPEGSVSTLKIQRTERGDSAVYLCASSPQTGSGYTFGSGTRLTVV.

The rearrangement uses TRBV30 and TRBJ2-3, with D perhaps matching TRBD2 (7 bases). The germline gives CDR1 GTSNPN, CDR2 SVGIG (reference sequence). The V gene lost 0 bases and the J gene lost 5 bases, with 15 bases spanning the gap. The CDR3 loop spans 15 amino acids. CDR3 bases: TGTGCCTGGAGTGTATTCCGGGGGGCGGGAGATACGCAGTATTTT. It yields the protein CAWSVFRGAGDTQYF.

The chain employs TRBV11-3 and TRBJ2-1, with 7 bases identical to TRBD1. The ends lost 3 bases at V and 0 bases at J; junction bases unmatched: 14. The CDR3 runs 19 residues. CDR1 is SGHNT, CDR2 YENEEA, per germline. CDR3 protein: CASSFGPRTGDSSYNEQFF. DNA of the CDR3: TGTGCCAGCAGCTTCGGTCCGCGGACAGGCGATAGCTCCTACAATGAGCAGTTCTTC. Combining the CDR3 with reference TRBV11-3 and TRBJ2-1 gives the whole variable domain EAGVVQSPRYKIIEKKQPVAFWCNPISGHNTLYWYLQNLGQGPELLIRYENEEAVDDSQLPKDRFSAERLKGVDSTLKIQPAELGDSAVYLCASSFGPRTGDSSYNEQFFGPGTRLTVL.

This chain connects TRBV7-8 to TRBJ2-3; 14 bases are a match to TRBD2. Germline loops: CDR1 SGHVS, CDR2 FQNEAQ. Trimming took 7 bases from V and 0 from J; bases not matched to a gene: 12. This CDR3 has 19 amino acids. The CDR3 protein is CASIRGGLAGGSSTDTQYF. CDR3 coding DNA: TGTGCCAGCATCCGGGGAGGACTAGCGGGGGGTAGTAGCACAGATACGCAGTATTTT.

The chain has TRBV30 and TRBJ2-1, with D possibly being TRBD2 (6 bases). The V end was cut by 4 bases, the J end by 4 bases, with 14 bases between. Germline CDR1 GTSNPN, CDR2 SVGIG (reference sequence). This CDR3 region has 14 residues. The CDR3 reads CAWKKEEGYNEQFF. The CDR3 DNA reads as TGTGCCTGGAAAAAGGAGGAGGGGTACAATGAGCAGTTCTTC.

In this sample, this clone turned up once. The rearrangement uses TRBV7-8 and TRBJ2-3, with 11 bases identical to TRBD2. V shed 1 base and J 5 bases; nucleotides not matched to a gene: 8. The CDR3 spans 17 residues. Germline CDR1 reads SGHVS; CDR2 reads FQNEAQ. DNA of the CDR3: TGTGCCAGCAGCTTAGGGGTTAGCGGGAGGGCGAGAGATACGCAGTATTTT. This gives the protein CASSLGVSGRARDTQYF.